The clone carrying this T cell receptor (beta chain) has ten or more counts. Its antigen is unidentified. A sample-barcoded 5' primer and a J-beta primer mix were used in a second PCR of about 7 to 12 cycles. Every individual sample yielded 3 million or more paired-end reads (each containing CDR3). TCRdb re-called the 5' RACE reads through MiXCR, storing one row per CDR3 protein. The repertoire consists of 1.4 million or so distinct CDR3 sequences, with roughly 43% occurring once and the leading ten covering under 5%. Germline V lookup: CDR1 SQVTM, CDR2 ANQGSEA. Trimming took 3 bases from V and 4 from J; bases not matched to a gene: 8. CDR3 length equals 15 residues. These data belong to a study of blood T cells in healthy people across ages. Whole-study results and caveats: Comparison with aged donors showed that long-lived donors had more naive CD4+ cells and higher diversity. Unsorted PBMCs ruled out conclusive naive versus antigen-experienced comparison.

This receptor was taken from a woman aged 18-29 years in good health. The sample was blood. The chain joins TRBV29-1 to TRBJ2-1, with 8 bases lining up with TRBD2. This chain's CDR3 is CSVDGIAGTYNEQFF. CDR3 nucleotides: TGCAGCGTTGACGGGATAGCGGGGACTTACAATGAGCAGTTCTTC.